What follows describes a single T cell receptor (beta chain). The germline V gene has CDR1 WSHSY and CDR2 SAAADI. V was clipped by 2 bases and J by 7 bases; unmatched bases: 15. The length of the CDR3 is 17 residues. The data stem from a study of CD8+CD57+ T cells in acquired aplastic anemia. The overall study: Sorted CD4+ and CD8+ cells yielded DNA averaging about 3.2 ug.

Whoever was chosen for sequencing had shown CD8+CD57+ cell expansion by flow cytometry. Using genomic DNA as the template, TCR beta VDJ and CDR3 profiling was carried out. TCRdb reanalysed the reads using MiXCR and keeps one entry per CDR3 protein. The sample lists 200,000 to 250,000 distinct CDR3 sequences, about half seen once, with roughly 21% in the top ten. This receptor was obtained from a human donor with aplastic anemia. Sequencing was performed on sorted CD4+, CD8+, or CD8+CD57+ T cells (not recorded which) from PBMCs. V usage is TRBV10-2 and J usage is TRBJ2-7; 9 positions match TRBD2. DNA of the CDR3: TGCGCCAGCAGTGAGACTTTAGGCGGGGGGGGCCGCGGGGAGCAGTACTTC. Translating gives CASSETLGGGGRGEQYF.